These 8 T cell receptor beta chains were all obtained from the same sample, sequenced in a study of beta chain features in type 1 diabetes. The authors reverse transcribed all of the isolated RNA, so sequencing captured expressed TCRB transcripts. The protocol was immunoSEQ multiplex PCR, while the TCRdb copy is restricted to in-frame clones and leaves out a portion. The sample records some 900,000 clones, roughly a sixth being singletons. Sequencing used naive CD4+ T cells from blood. The receptors come from a woman aged 18-35 years in good health.

The sample holds a few counts of this clone. The chain uses TRBV18 and TRBJ2-3; 7 nucleotides match TRBD1. V gave up 3 bases and J gave up 2 bases; unmatched junction bases: 5. Germline assignment: CDR1 KGHSH and CDR2 LQKENI. CDR3 length equals 15 residues. The CDR3, as DNA: TGTGCCAGCTCACCCTCGACAGGGTACACAGATACGCAGTATTTT. It translates to CASSPSTGYTDTQYF.

The sample holds a few counts of this clone. The CDR3 reads CASSSMRLAGTGELFF. CDR3 nucleotide sequence: TGTGCCAGCAGTTCCATGAGACTAGCGGGGACCGGGGAGCTGTTTTTT. The gene calls are TRBV28 and TRBJ2-2, with 11 nucleotides matching TRBD2. V shed 4 bases and J 5 bases; nucleotides not matched to a gene: 6. This CDR3 region has 16 residues. Germline V CDR1 and CDR2: MDHEN, SYDVKM.

The gene calls are TRBV6-1 and TRBJ2-5; D tentatively reads TRBD1 or TRBD2 (5 bases each). The CDR3 runs 12 residues. Germline CDR1 is MNHNS and CDR2 is SASEGT. Deletions cut 1 base from V and 5 bases from J, with 5 bases between. CDR3 bases: TGTGCCAGCAGTGAAGGGGGGGAGACCCAGTACTTC. Residues: CASSEGGETQYF.

The rearrangement links TRBV29-1 to TRBJ2-6, with 10 bases identical to TRBD1. The CDR3 is made up of 16 amino acids. Germline loops: CDR1 SQVTM, CDR2 ANQGSEA. J lost 4 bases, V lost 6 bases, and 9 bases had no gene match. The CDR3 nucleotides read TGCAGCGTCCTTGACAGGGGGCGGCGAGGGGCCAACGTCCTGACTTTC. It specifies CSVLDRGRRGANVLTF.

This clone was counted between two and nine times. CDR3 sequence (DNA): TGTGCCAGCAGCCCAAGACTAGCGCGGGATACGCAGTATTTT. This translates into CASSPRLARDTQYF. The chain recombines TRBV9 with TRBJ2-3, with 8 bases matching TRBD2. V shed 4 bases and J 6 bases; nucleotides not matched to a gene: 7. CDR1 and CDR2 from the germline V gene are SGDLS and YYNGEE. This CDR3 has 14 amino acids.

This clone occurred a few times. Different DNA sequences within this sample yield the same CDR3. V and J are TRBV28 and TRBJ2-7, with 12 nucleotides matching TRBD2. Germline loops: CDR1 MDHEN, CDR2 SYDVKM. With V trimmed by 6 bases and J by 1 base, 4 bases remained unmatched. The CDR3 sequence is 15 residues long. The CDR3 spells CASRPGTSGSYEQYF. The CDR3 DNA is TGTGCCAGCAGACCAGGGACTAGCGGGTCCTACGAGCAGTACTTC.

This clone was found a few times. The chain joins TRBV7-9 to TRBJ2-1; TRBD2 might be the D (6 bases). V was pared by 1 base and J by 3 bases, with 13 bases between. CDR1 is SEHNR and CDR2 is FQNEAQ in the germline V gene (reference sequence). The CDR3 loop spans 16 amino acids. The CDR3 region has the DNA TGTGCCAGCAGCTTAGGTTCGGGACTGGACTACAATGAGCAGTTCTTC. Protein product: CASSLGSGLDYNEQFF.

The rearrangement joins TRBV6-1 to TRBJ2-7, with 7 bases that match TRBD1. V shed 6 bases, J shed 5 bases, and the junction held 10 bases outside the gene matches. The CDR3 loop spans 14 amino acids. Germline V gene sequence: CDR1 MNHNS, CDR2 SASEGT. The CDR3 spells CASRYTGAGDEQYF. In nucleotides, the CDR3 is TGTGCCAGCAGGTACACAGGGGCAGGGGACGAGCAGTACTTC.